This T cell receptor (beta chain) was obtained from a study of tumor-infiltrating lymphocytes in primary liver carcinoma. Notes on the study in general: Significantly larger top-250-clone fractions were found in tumors than in blood (p = 0.039).

Starting material of approximately 500 ng total RNA yielded TCR beta cDNA via a constant-region primer. Three-round nested multiplex PCR performed with slightly modified ARM-PCR produced the TCR beta libraries. Via MiXCR, TCRdb re-called the multiplex PCR reads, giving one row per CDR3 protein. The sample has tens of thousands of distinct CDR3 sequences, roughly 73% seen once. From roughly 18-30 mg of unsorted bulk tissue, DNA and RNA were co-extracted together. Treatment-naive at the time, the patients had chronic HBV infection. Tumor samples each held over 80% viable tumor cells. A note on this clonotype: What it binds is not known. One end of the junction does not line up with germline, which may come from a read error.

The sample taken for sequencing was liver tumor tissue from sampling region 2. Documented subset: tumor region T2, inferior pole. The TCR sequence derives from a man in his forties with primary liver carcinoma and hepatitis B virus infection.

The CDR3: CDSSRAGTFYKQYF. The CDR3 DNA is TGTGACAGCAGTCGAGCGGGCACTTTCTACAAGCAGTACTTC. The gene calls are TRBV2 and TRBJ2-7, with a possible D match to TRBD2 (6 bases). The CDR3 runs to 14 residues. Germline-derived CDR1 and CDR2 are SNHLY and FYNNEI. Full variable domain (outside the CDR3, taken from reference TRBV2 and TRBJ2-7): EPEVTQTPSHQVTQMGQEVILRCVPISNHLYFYWYRQILGQKVEFLVSFYNNEISEKSEIFDDQFSVERPDGSNFTLKIRSTKLEDSAMYFCDSSRAGTFYKQYFGPGTRLTVT.